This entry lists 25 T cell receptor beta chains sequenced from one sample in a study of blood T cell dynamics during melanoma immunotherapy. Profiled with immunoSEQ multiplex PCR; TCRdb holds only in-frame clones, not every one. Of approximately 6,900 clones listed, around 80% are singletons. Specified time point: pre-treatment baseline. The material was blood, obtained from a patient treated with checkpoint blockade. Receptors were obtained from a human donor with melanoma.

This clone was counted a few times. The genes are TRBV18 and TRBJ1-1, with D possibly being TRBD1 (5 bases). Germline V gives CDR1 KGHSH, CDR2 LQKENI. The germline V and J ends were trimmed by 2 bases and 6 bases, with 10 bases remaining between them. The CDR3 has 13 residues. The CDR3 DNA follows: TGTGCCAGCTCACCAGACTTGACAGCTGAAGCTTTCTTT. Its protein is CASSPDLTAEAFF.

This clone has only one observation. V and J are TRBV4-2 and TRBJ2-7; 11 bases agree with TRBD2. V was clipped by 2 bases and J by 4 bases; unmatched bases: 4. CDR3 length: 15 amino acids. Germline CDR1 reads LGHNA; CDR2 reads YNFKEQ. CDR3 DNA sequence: TGTGCCAGCAGCCAAACTAGCGGGGGAGGGTACGAGCAGTACTTC. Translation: CASSQTSGGGYEQYF.

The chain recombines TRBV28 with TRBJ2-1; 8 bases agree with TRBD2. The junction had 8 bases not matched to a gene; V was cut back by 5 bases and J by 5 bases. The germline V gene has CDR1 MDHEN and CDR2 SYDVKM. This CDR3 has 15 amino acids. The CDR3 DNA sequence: TGTGCCAGCAGTACATTAGCGGGGCGGCACAATGAGCAGTTCTTC. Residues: CASSTLAGRHNEQFF.

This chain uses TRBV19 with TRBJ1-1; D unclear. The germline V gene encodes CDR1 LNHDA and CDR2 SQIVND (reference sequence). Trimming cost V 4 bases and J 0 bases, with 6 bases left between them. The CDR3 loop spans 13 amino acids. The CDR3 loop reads CASSSVVNTEAFF. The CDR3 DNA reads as TGTGCCAGTAGTAGTGTCGTGAACACTGAAGCTTTCTTT.

The CDR3 DNA reads as TGTGCCAGCAGCTTAGAACAGGGGGGCTCCTACAATGAGCAGTTCTTC. This codes for CASSLEQGGSYNEQFF. The gene calls are TRBV11-2 and TRBJ2-1; 8 positions agree with TRBD1. V lost 0 bases and J lost 0; bases outside the gene matches: 1. This CDR3 is 16 amino acids long. The germline V gene has CDR1 SGHAT and CDR2 FQNNGV.

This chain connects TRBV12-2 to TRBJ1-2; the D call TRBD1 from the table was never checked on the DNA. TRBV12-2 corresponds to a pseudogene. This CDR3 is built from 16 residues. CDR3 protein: CASRLKAGGYHYGYTF. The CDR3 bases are TGTGCAAGTCGCTTAAAGGCAGGGGGGTATCACTATGGCTACACCTTC.

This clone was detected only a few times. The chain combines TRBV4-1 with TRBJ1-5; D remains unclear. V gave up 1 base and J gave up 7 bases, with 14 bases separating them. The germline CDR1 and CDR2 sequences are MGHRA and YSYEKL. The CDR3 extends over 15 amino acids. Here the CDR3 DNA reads TGCGCCAGCAGCCAAGGGTGGAGGGTAGGCCAGCCCCAGCATTTT. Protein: CASSQGWRVGQPQHF.

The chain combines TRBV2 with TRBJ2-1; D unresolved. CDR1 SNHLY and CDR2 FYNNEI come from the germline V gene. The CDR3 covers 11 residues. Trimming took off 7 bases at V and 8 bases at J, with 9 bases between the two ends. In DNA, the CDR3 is TGTGCCAGCAATAGGGCCGATGAGCAGTTCTTC. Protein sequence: CASNRADEQFF.

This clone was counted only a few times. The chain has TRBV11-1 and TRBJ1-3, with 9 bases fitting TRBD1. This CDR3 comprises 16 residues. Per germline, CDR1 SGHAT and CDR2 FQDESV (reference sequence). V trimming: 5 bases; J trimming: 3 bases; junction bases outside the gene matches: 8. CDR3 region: CASSVEQGADGNTIYF. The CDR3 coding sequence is TGTGCCAGCAGCGTAGAACAGGGGGCGGATGGAAACACCATATATTTT.

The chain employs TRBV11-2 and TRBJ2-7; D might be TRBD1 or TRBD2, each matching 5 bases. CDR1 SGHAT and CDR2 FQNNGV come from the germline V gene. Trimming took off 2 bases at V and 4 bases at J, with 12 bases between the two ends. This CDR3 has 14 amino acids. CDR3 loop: CASSLSDGGYEQYF. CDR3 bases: TGTGCCAGCAGCTTAAGTGATGGGGGTTACGAGCAGTACTTC.

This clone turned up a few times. The CDR3 here is CAWSRTSVIDEQFF. The DNA of the CDR3 is TGTGCCTGGAGTCGGACTAGCGTAATCGATGAGCAGTTCTTC. This chain links TRBV30 with TRBJ2-1; the match to TRBD2 covers 9 bases. V lost 2 bases to trimming and J lost 8 bases; unmatched junction nucleotides: 7. The CDR3 totals 14 residues. In germline, CDR1 is GTSNPN, CDR2 SVGIG (reference sequence).

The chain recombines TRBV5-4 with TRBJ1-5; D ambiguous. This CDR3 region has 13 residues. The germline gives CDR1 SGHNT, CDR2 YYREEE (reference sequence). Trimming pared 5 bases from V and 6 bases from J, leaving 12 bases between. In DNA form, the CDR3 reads TGTGCCAGCAGGTTAGCGGGTAGTCAGCCCCAGCATTTT. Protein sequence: CASRLAGSQPQHF.

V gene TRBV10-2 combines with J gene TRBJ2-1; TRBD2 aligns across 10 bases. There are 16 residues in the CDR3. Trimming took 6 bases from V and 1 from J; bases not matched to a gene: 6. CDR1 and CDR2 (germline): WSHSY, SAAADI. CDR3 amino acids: CASRISGRLSYNEQFF. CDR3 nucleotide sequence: TGCGCCAGCAGGATTAGCGGGAGGCTTTCCTACAATGAGCAGTTCTTC.

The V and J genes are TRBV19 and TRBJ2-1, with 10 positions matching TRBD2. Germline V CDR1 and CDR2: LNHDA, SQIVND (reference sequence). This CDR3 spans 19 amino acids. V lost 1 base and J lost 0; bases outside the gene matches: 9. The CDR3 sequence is CASSIATSGVLSSYNEQFF. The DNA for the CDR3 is TGTGCCAGTAGTATAGCCACTAGCGGGGTCCTTAGCTCCTACAATGAGCAGTTCTTC.

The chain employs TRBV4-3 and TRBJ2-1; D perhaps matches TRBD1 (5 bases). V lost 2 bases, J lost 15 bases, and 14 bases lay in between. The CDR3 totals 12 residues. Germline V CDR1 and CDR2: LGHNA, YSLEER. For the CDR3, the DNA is TGCGCCAGCAGCCAAAGTAGGGGTATCAGGTTCTTC. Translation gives CASSQSRGIRFF.

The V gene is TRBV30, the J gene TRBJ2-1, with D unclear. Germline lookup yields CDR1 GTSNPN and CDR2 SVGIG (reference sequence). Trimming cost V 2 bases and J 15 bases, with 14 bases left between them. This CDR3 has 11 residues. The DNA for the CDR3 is TGTGCCTGGAGTCATGGAGCAATGCGGTTCTTC. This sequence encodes CAWSHGAMRFF.

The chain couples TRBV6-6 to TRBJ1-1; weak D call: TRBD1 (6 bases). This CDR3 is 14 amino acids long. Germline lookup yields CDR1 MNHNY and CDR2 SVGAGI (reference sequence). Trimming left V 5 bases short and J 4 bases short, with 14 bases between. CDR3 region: CASSTKQGSTEAFF. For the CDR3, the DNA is TGTGCCAGCAGTACCAAACAGGGAAGCACTGAAGCTTTCTTT.

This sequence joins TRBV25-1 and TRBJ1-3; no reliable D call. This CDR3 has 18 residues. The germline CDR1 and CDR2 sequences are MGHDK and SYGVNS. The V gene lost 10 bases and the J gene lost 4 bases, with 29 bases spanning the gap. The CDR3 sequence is CAILKKSPLGSSGNTIYF. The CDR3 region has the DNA TGTGCCATCCTAAAAAAATCCCCCCTAGGGAGCTCCGGAAACACCATATATTTT.

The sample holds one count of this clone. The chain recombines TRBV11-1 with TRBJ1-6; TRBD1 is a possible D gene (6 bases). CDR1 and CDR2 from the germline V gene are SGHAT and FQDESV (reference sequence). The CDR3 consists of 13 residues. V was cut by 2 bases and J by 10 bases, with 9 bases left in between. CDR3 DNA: TGTGCCAGCAGCTTATTCGGGGGCTCACCCCTCCACTTT. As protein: CASSLFGGSPLHF.

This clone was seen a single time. In nucleotides, the CDR3 is TGTGCCAGCTCATCGAGGACAGGGAACCAAGAGACCCAGTACTTC. It encodes CASSSRTGNQETQYF. This chain joins TRBV18 and TRBJ2-5, with TRBD1 identical over 8 bases. Germline-derived CDR1 and CDR2 are KGHSH and LQKENI. The CDR3 sequence is 15 residues long. J lost 0 bases, V lost 5 bases, and 5 bases had no gene match.

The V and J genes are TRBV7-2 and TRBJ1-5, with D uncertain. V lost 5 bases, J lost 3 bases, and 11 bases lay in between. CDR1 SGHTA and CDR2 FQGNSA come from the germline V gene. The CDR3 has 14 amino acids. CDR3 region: CASSPRPINQPQHF. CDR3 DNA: TGTGCCAGCAGCCCCCGCCCGATCAATCAGCCCCAGCATTTT.

In nucleotides, the CDR3 is TGTGCCAGCAGGCTGGACAGAAATAGCAATCAGCCCCAGCATTTT. Its translation: CASRLDRNSNQPQHF. This rearrangement joins TRBV2 to TRBJ1-5; D might be TRBD1 (6 bases). Trimming took 6 bases from V and 0 from J, leaving 12 bases between them. CDR3 size: 15 residues. CDR1 is SNHLY and CDR2 is FYNNEI in the germline V gene.

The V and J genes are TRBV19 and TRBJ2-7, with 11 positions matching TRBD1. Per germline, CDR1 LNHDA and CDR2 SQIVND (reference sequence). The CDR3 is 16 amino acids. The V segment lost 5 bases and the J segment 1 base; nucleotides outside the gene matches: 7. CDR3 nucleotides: TGTGCCAGTAGTTACTCCGGGACAGGGGGTTCCTACGAGCAGTACTTC. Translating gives CASSYSGTGGSYEQYF.

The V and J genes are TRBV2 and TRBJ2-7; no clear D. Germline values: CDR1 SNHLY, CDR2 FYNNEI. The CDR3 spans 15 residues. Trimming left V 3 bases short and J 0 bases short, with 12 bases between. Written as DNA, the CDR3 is TGTGCCAGCAGTGACTTGACCGAAAACTCCTACGAGCAGTACTTC. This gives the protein CASSDLTENSYEQYF.

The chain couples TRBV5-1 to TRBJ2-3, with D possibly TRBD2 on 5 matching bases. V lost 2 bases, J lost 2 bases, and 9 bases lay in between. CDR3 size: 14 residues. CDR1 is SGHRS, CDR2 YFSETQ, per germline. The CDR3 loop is CASSFGLNTDTQYF. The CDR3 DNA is TGCGCCAGCAGCTTCGGACTTAACACAGATACGCAGTATTTT.